This T cell receptor beta chain is drawn from a study of cytomegalovirus exposure and HLA in healthy donors. Study results and caveats: Specificity of three CMV-associated chains for CMV antigens was verified in vitro. Altogether, 170 or so TCR beta chains were recorded as cytomegalovirus-associated.

13 Jbeta primers and 60 Vbeta primers were used for the PCR. Produced via immunoSEQ multiplex PCR; TCRdb's table is partial and in-frame only. The repertoire table contains some 53,000 clones. Turning to this clone: Its antigen is unidentified.

Looked up from germline, CDR1 is MDHEN and CDR2 is SYDVKM. With V trimmed by 8 bases and J by 4 bases, 8 bases remained unmatched. The CDR3 is 15 residues long. This chain connects TRBV28 to TRBJ1-6; 7 positions match TRBD1. The sample was PBMCs. The origin of this receptor is an older woman in good health and CMV-seropositive. The CDR3 region is CASSEGGLYNSPLHF. The DNA of the CDR3 is TGTGCCAGCTCGGAAGGGGGCTTATATAATTCACCCCTCCACTTT.